This T cell receptor (beta chain) was recorded in a study of T cells in Graves' hyperthyroidism and ophthalmopathy (dated 2019 in TCRdb). General notes on the study: Peripheral blood samples were taken at initial diagnosis, before any treatment was given. To identify TCR V-J signatures that set the groups apart, the researchers used a discovery cohort of 100 patients, made up of some 41 with Graves' ophthalmopathy and 57 with stable Graves' hyperthyroidism. An independent validation cohort of under 20 hyperthyroidism patients and 17 patients who later progressed to ophthalmopathy tested prospective prediction of ophthalmopathy. For training and testing, the 100 or so patients in the discovery cohort were randomly divided in a 7:3 ratio. The study also compared thyroid tissue and blood T-cell repertoires from more than 5 Graves' hyperthyroidism patients. Once sampling was done, hyperthyroidism patients were given methimazole at a starting dose of 30 mg daily, whereas ophthalmopathy patients were given high-dose intravenous methylprednisolone. The paper describes TCR Vbeta CDR3 sequencing of 120 to 150 peripheral blood samples, made up of 40 to 45 ophthalmopathy patients, more than 70 hyperthyroidism patients and some 17 progressor patients.

Stable Graves' hyperthyroidism was defined as no progression to ophthalmopathy during 18 months of follow-up. Hyperthyroidism patients were newly diagnosed, had a disease duration of under 2 months, and were aged 18 to 65 years. Any patient with an uncontrolled infection, another autoimmune disease, pregnancy or lactation was excluded. Diagnoses were established on the basis of clinical symptoms, serum thyroxine and TRAb, thyroid ultrasound, and orbital computed tomography. Ficoll-Paque density gradient centrifugation was used to isolate PBMCs from 9.5 to 10 ml of fresh peripheral blood. Total RNA was extracted with Trizol reagent, and quality was checked on an Agilent 2100 Bioanalyzer. Of note for this clonotype: The target of this receptor is not known. No per-base quality is available; no much larger clone lies one base away.

The CDR3 spans 16 residues, from the cysteine through the phenylalanine. This entry keeps only the CDR3 DNA: 48 bases, framed from base 1. The germline V gene gives CDR1 as SGDLS and CDR2 as YYNGEE. Deletion took 1 base off V and 4 bases off J, with a span of 17 bases between the germline ends. Findings and caveats that apply to the study as a whole: No statistical method was used to set the sample size in advance, and investigators knew the group allocation. In validation, the model predicted progression to ophthalmopathy a median of about 5.9 months before onset, with about 71% sensitivity and about 72% specificity. Blood samples also contained most of the expanded thyroid clonotypes (frequency above 0.001), which suggests that blood repertoires may reflect thyroid immune responses. A 13 V-J signature model separated ophthalmopathy from stable hyperthyroidism, with approximately 86% sensitivity and 81% to 83% specificity in cross-validation and 80%/75% in testing.

Amplification of TCR beta CDR3 regions was carried out from RNA transcripts. The TCR CDR3 was subjected to a first round of RT-PCR using the HTBI primer set and the Qiagen OneStep RT-PCR kit. Libraries were constructed in a second round of multiplex PCR, after which size selection and purification were performed. Libraries were sequenced paired-end with 100 bp reads on an Illumina HiSeq2000. Per the source publication's procedure: Raw data were processed with SOAPnuke, discarding reads with adapters, uncalled bases, mean Phred below 15, or no exact constant-primer or identifier match. COPE v1.2.5 was used to merge high-quality paired reads, and clonotypes were defined as unique nucleotide sequences. MiTCR v1.1 was used to align the clonotypes against IMGT TRBV, TRBD and TRBJ reference segments. Analysis was restricted to V-J combinations with a frequency above 0.0001, which covered about 99% of repertoires. The TCS score was defined as the ratio of F50 (clonal expansion) to E x V (chaos), calculated using BLOSUM62-based TCRdist between CDR3 peptides within each V-J. Welch's t-statistics and random forest reduced 450 to 600 V-J features to some 14, which were used in a naive Bayes classifier (R e1071). TCRdb applied fastp at Q25 and MiXCR to the public reads, then kept only in-frame beta chains. Under each unique CDR3 protein, matching rows form one entry showing the most common genes and DNA. Here the V and J calls rest on TCRdb's processing, not on the authors' analysis. The sample table shows some 400,000 distinct CDR3 sequences, and approximately 14% are seen once. In total, the top ten clones hold roughly 9.6% of the sample.

The sequence was obtained from a woman aged 55-70 years with Graves' hyperthyroidism. Material for sequencing was blood. The chain is assembled from TRBV9 and TRBJ1-2, with the D gene not confidently named. The nucleotide sequence reads TGTGCCAGCAGCGTAACGGGAGCTGCCCCTCTCTATGGCTACACCTTC. Its protein is CASSVTGAAPLYGYTF.